This T cell receptor (beta chain) was recorded in a study of cytomegalovirus exposure and HLA in healthy donors. The table came from immunoSEQ multiplex PCR; TCRdb's copy has only in-frame clones and leaves some out. The sample contains 66,000 or so clones, approximately 96% of which appear only once. V shed 7 bases, J shed 2 bases, and the junction held 7 bases outside the gene matches. The CDR3 covers 15 residues. Germline-derived CDR1 and CDR2 are MNHNY and SVGAGI (reference sequence). Sequenced input: PBMCs. The rearrangement uses TRBV6-6 and TRBJ2-7; 11 bases are a match to TRBD2. The TCR comes from a woman between 18 and 29 years old in good health and CMV-seropositive. CDR3 sequence (DNA): TGTGCCAGCAACACCGGGACTAGCGGCACCTACGAGCAGTACTTC. Protein: CASNTGTSGTYEQYF.